The 2 T cell receptor beta chains reported below all come from one sample, sequenced in a study of OX40 agonist ivuxolimab in advanced cancers. Libraries were prepared by immunoSEQ multiplex PCR; TCRdb keeps only in-frame clonotypes and omits some of them. The sample yields 55,000 or so clones, about nine tenths seen once. This material consisted of CD4+ or CD8+ T cells sorted from blood, taken in a trial of the OX40 agonist ivuxolimab. These receptors all stem from an adult with an advanced solid tumor such as melanoma, head and neck, liver or kidney cancer.

The V and J genes are TRBV6-5 and TRBJ2-7; D gene ambiguous. The length of the CDR3 is 14 residues. From germline, CDR1 is MNHEY and CDR2 SVGAGI. Trimming stripped 7 bases from V and 2 bases from J, with 15 bases between. For the CDR3, the DNA is TGTGCCAGCATGGAGAGTGGCTTACCCTACGAGCAGTACTTC. It translates to CASMESGLPYEQYF.

The chain employs TRBV10-3 and TRBJ2-5; TRBD2 is a possible D gene (7 bases). The tail of the sequence fits TRBJ2-7 better, so the J call may be wrong. This CDR3 spans 14 amino acids. The germline V gene encodes CDR1 ENHRY and CDR2 SYGVKD. The DNA for the CDR3 is TGTGCCATCAGTCAGCGGGAAGGGGGCTACGAGCAGTACTTC. Protein: CAISQREGGYEQYF.